Shown below are 17 T cell receptor beta chains from a single sample sequenced in a study of human T cells and chemical hapten exposure. Time point here: patch test 2, 6 weeks after DPC sensitization. As for treatment: therapeutic diphenylcyclopropenone sensitization with weekly scalp DPC. One entry per CDR3 protein results from TCRdb running MiXCR on the RACE reads. The table lists some 90,000 distinct CDR3 sequences, 9.5% to 12% of them singletons, with roughly 3.1% in the top ten. The sample was whole blood, taken in connection with sensitization to the hapten diphenylcyclopropenone (DPC). The receptors originated from a woman in her forties with alopecia areata. Some clones in this sample may be carry-over from other donors' samples.

The chain is built from TRBV5-4 and TRBJ2-3, with 8 bases identical to TRBD1. With V trimmed by 4 bases and J by 2 bases, 3 bases remained unmatched. CDR3 size: 14 residues. Germline V gene sequence: CDR1 SGHNT, CDR2 YYREEE (reference sequence). The CDR3 loop reads CASSEDRVTDTQYF. The DNA of the CDR3 is TGTGCCAGCAGCGAGGACAGGGTCACAGATACGCAGTATTTT. The complete variable domain, with remaining parts taken from reference TRBV5-4 and TRBJ2-3, reads ETGVTQSPTHLIKTRGQQVTLRCSSQSGHNTVSWYQQALGQGPQFIFQYYREEENGRGNFPPRFSGLQFPNYSSELNVNALELDDSALYLCASSEDRVTDTQYFGPGTRLTVL.

This clonotype has at least ten counts. The rearrangement links TRBV27 to TRBJ2-7, with TRBD2 matching 11 bases. V gave up 6 bases and J gave up 3 bases; unmatched junction bases: 4. Germline values: CDR1 MNHEY, CDR2 SMNVEV (reference sequence). The CDR3 consists of 14 residues. The CDR3 DNA reads as TGTGCCAGCAGACTACTAGCGGGAGACTACGAGCAGTACTTC. Translated: CASRLLAGDYEQYF.

This clonotype was counted ten times or more. The rearrangement links TRBV20-1 to TRBJ2-7; D not resolved. In germline, CDR1 is DFQATT, CDR2 SNEGSKA (reference sequence). The CDR3 extends over 12 amino acids. V was shortened by 5 bases and J by 0 bases, with 8 bases between the two germline ends. Here the CDR3 reads CSAQSDSYEQYF. The CDR3 DNA reads as TGCAGTGCTCAGTCCGACTCCTACGAGCAGTACTTC.

This clonotype was recorded at least ten times. The chain combines TRBV6-1 with TRBJ1-2; 7 nucleotides line up with TRBD1. The CDR3 runs to 14 residues. From germline, CDR1 is MNHNS and CDR2 SASEGT. V was clipped by 6 bases and J by 0 bases; unmatched bases: 4. The CDR3 sequence: CASRGDRANYGYTF. DNA of the CDR3: TGTGCCAGCAGAGGCGACAGGGCTAACTATGGCTACACCTTC.

This clonotype was recorded at least ten times. The chain uses TRBV20-1 and TRBJ2-2; D remains unclear. The CDR3 has 14 amino acids. Trimming removed 2 bases from V and 2 bases from J, with 9 bases in between. The germline V gene encodes CDR1 DFQATT and CDR2 SNEGSKA (reference sequence). The CDR3, as DNA: TGCAGTGCTAGACACCAGGATAACACCGGGGAGCTGTTTTTT. Protein product: CSARHQDNTGELFF.

This clonotype was counted a few times. The chain recombines TRBV6-1 with TRBJ2-1; D ambiguous. Germline values: CDR1 MNHNS, CDR2 SASEGT. The CDR3 totals 12 residues. Trimming left V 1 base short and J 4 bases short, with 2 bases between. The CDR3 sequence is CASSEDYNEQFF. The DNA of the CDR3 is TGTGCCAGCAGTGAAGATTACAATGAGCAGTTCTTC.

In DNA, the CDR3 is TGTGCCAGCAGACAACTAGCGACCTACAATGAGCAGTTCTTC. This sequence encodes CASRQLATYNEQFF. The V call is TRBV6-2 or TRBV6-3, the J call TRBJ2-1; 7 nucleotides agree with TRBD2. The trim removed 6 bases at V and 2 bases at J, leaving 4 bases unmatched. This CDR3 contains 14 residues. Germline assignment: CDR1 MNHEY and CDR2 SVGEGT.

This rearrangement joins TRBV5-5 to TRBJ1-1, with a weak D call TRBD1 (6 bases). V shed 5 bases and J shed 2 bases, with 13 bases lying between them. CDR3 length equals 14 residues. Germline V gene lookup returns CDR1 SGHKS and CDR2 YYEKEE (reference sequence). In nucleotides, the CDR3 is TGTGCCAGCAGTTTTACAGGGAAAAACACTGAAGCTTTCTTT. Protein sequence: CASSFTGKNTEAFF.

The table lists this clonotype with many counts. J is TRBJ1-1 and V is TRBV7-9; D is unclear. The germline gives CDR1 SEHNR, CDR2 FQNEAQ (reference sequence). V was cut by 6 bases and J by 6 bases, with 11 bases left in between. This CDR3 has 12 residues. The CDR3 region is CASRSGNAEAFF. CDR3 nucleotides: TGTGCCAGCAGGTCAGGTAACGCTGAAGCTTTCTTT.

There are a few counts of this clonotype. The rearrangement links TRBV7-9 to TRBJ2-2; 8 bases agree with TRBD2. Trimming removed 1 base from V and 0 bases from J; junction bases left unmatched: 10. This CDR3 contains 19 residues. CDR1 SEHNR and CDR2 FQNEAQ come from the germline V gene (reference sequence). CDR3 sequence reads: CASSLEPGLAVANTGELFF. The CDR3 DNA sequence: TGTGCCAGCAGCTTAGAGCCCGGACTAGCAGTTGCGAACACCGGGGAGCTGTTTTTT.

The V call is TRBV4-3, the J call TRBJ2-1; D perhaps matches TRBD2 (6 bases). CDR1 is LGHNA, CDR2 YSLEER, per germline. This CDR3 comprises 14 residues. V was pared by 4 bases and J by 7 bases, with 14 bases between. CDR3 bases: TGCGCCAGCAGCCGCGAGCGGGCGTCAAATGAGCAGTTCTTC. Protein sequence: CASSRERASNEQFF.

V is TRBV7-2 and J is TRBJ1-1; D is uncertain. Germline loops: CDR1 SGHTA, CDR2 FQGNSA. Trimming took 1 base from V and 6 from J, leaving 15 bases between them. The CDR3 consists of 15 residues. The CDR3 DNA reads as TGTGCCAGCAGCTTAGTCAGCGAGGGCAACCCTGAAGCTTTCTTT. Translating gives CASSLVSEGNPEAFF.

V and J are TRBV9 and TRBJ2-2; 7 bases line up with TRBD1. Trimming cost V 3 bases and J 7 bases; bases outside gene matches: 9. The CDR3 extends over 15 amino acids. Germline values: CDR1 SGDLS, CDR2 YYNGEE. The CDR3 coding sequence is TGTGCCAGCAGCGCGACAGGGTCGTCCGGCGGGGAGCTGTTTTTT. It encodes CASSATGSSGGELFF.

A word on this clonotype: One end of the junction varies from germline; a read error may be responsible. The V gene is TRBV29-1, the J gene TRBJ1-1; D not resolved. The CDR3 spans 12 residues. Germline loops: CDR1 SQVTM, CDR2 ANQGSEA. The CDR3 bases are TGCAGCGTTGCTCCGGAATGGACTGAAGCTCTCTTT. It is translated as CSVAPEWTEALF.

This clonotype appeared many times. This chain connects TRBV2 to TRBJ1-1; D is unresolved. Germline V lookup: CDR1 SNHLY, CDR2 FYNNEI. With 4 bases removed from V and 6 bases from J, the gap between germline ends came to 3 bases. The CDR3 loop spans 10 amino acids. CDR3 nucleotide sequence: TGTGCCAGCAGTGCTGCTGAAGCTTTCTTT. Translation gives CASSAAEAFF.

This clonotype was counted many times. The genes are TRBV30 and TRBJ1-3; 7 bases match TRBD1. Germline-derived CDR1 and CDR2 are GTSNPN and SVGIG (reference sequence). V lost 5 bases to trimming and J lost 2 bases; unmatched junction nucleotides: 3. CDR3 length: 13 amino acids. The chain's CDR3 is CAWDRDAGNTIYF. The CDR3 DNA reads as TGTGCCTGGGACAGGGACGCTGGAAACACCATATATTTT.

J is TRBJ2-1 and V is TRBV7-9; no firm D call. The germline gives CDR1 SEHNR, CDR2 FQNEAQ (reference sequence). Between the trimmed V and J ends, which lost 2 bases and 8 bases, there was a span of 10 bases. The CDR3 length is 13 residues. CDR3 in amino acids: CASSLIYVDEQFF. CDR3 nucleotide sequence: TGTGCCAGCAGCTTAATTTACGTCGATGAGCAGTTCTTC.